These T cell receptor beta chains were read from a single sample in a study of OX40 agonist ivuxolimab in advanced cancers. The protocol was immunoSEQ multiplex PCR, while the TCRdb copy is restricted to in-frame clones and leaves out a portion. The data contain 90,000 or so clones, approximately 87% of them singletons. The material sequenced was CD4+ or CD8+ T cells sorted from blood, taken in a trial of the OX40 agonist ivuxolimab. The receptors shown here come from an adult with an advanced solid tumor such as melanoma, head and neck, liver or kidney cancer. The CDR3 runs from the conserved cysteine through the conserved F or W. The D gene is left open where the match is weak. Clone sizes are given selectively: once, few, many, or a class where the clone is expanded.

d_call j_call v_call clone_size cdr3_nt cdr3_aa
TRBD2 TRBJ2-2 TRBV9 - TGTGCCAGCAGCACCCAGACTAGCGGGAGGTCGGCCGGGGAGCTGTTTTTT CASSTQTSGRSAGELFF
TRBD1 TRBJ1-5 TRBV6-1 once TGTGCCAGCAGTGGCCAGGGGGAGAGCAATCAGCCCCAGCATTTT CASSGQGESNQPQHF
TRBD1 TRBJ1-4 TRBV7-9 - TGTGCCAGCAGCCCCGGGACAGGGGATGAAAAACTGTTTTTT CASSPGTGDEKLFF
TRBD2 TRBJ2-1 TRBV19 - TGTGCCAGTAGTATAGGTCTAGCGGGAGCAGGTAGGTACAATGAGCAGTTCTTC CASSIGLAGAGRYNEQFF
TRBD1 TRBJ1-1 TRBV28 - TGTGCCAGCAGCCTACAGGGGGTGAACACTGAAGCTTTCTTT CASSLQGVNTEAFF
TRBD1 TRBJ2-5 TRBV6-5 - TGTGCCAGCAGTCCCGGGACAGGGGGCCAAGAGACCCAGTACTTC CASSPGTGGQETQYF
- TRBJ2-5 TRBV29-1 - TGCAGCGTTGAAAAACTAGTTGGGGGCGGGACCCAGTACTTC CSVEKLVGGGTQYF
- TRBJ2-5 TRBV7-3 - TGTGCCAGCAGCTTAATGGGGACCCAAGAGACCCAGTACTTC CASSLMGTQETQYF
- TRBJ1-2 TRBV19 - TGTGCCAGTAGTCCCAACAGGGAGCCCTATGGCTACACCTTC CASSPNREPYGYTF
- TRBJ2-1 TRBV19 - TGTGCCAGTAGTATACTTAGGGGAGCGCAGATTTACAATGAGCAGTTCTTC CASSILRGAQIYNEQFF
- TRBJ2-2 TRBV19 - TGTGCCAGTACCTCGGCGAACACCGGGGAGCTGTTTTTT CASTSANTGELFF
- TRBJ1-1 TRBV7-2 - TGTGCCAGCAGCTTAGGACATTTAGAAGCTTTCTTT CASSLGHLEAFF
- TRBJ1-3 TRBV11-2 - TGTGCCAGCAGCTCGACTCACAGGTCCTCATACTCTGGAAACACCATATATTTT CASSSTHRSSYSGNTIYF
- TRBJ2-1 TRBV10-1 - TGCGCCAGCAGTGACCCGGCAGGGGCCTACAATGAGCAGTTCTTC CASSDPAGAYNEQFF
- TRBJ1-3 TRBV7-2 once TGTGCCAGCAGCTTAGCTGCGACCCGGGACACCATATATTTT CASSLAATRDTIYF
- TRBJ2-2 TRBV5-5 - TGTGCCAGCAGCTCAGCGTACGGCGGGGAGCTGTTTTTT CASSSAYGGELFF
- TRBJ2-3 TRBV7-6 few TGTGCCAGCACTTCGACGGGGGGCGGGACAGATACGCAGTATTTT CASTSTGGGTDTQYF
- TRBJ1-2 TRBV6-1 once TGTGCCAGCAACAGACCCGACACTAACTATGGCTACACCTTC CASNRPDTNYGYTF
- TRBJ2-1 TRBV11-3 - TGTGCCAGCACACCTAGGGGGAGCGCTAATGAGCAGTTCTTC CASTPRGSANEQFF